This T cell receptor (beta chain) appears in the sequencing data of a study of read filtering for tumor transcriptome and immune sequencing. Whole-study context: Among patients, some 17 were male and approximately 15 female, aged about 47 to 80 (mean about 70). DNase treatment preceded whole-transcriptome library preparation.

Notes on this clonotype: Its matching antigen is unknown. An end of the junction differs from the germline gene, which may be a read error.

This library used around 0.4 ug RNA and molecular barcoded adaptors spanning alpha/delta and beta/gamma chains. TCRdb redid the calling of the reads with MiXCR, one entry per CDR3 protein. The sample lists approximately 62,000 distinct CDR3 sequences; roughly a fifth were seen once. Study results and caveats: This fraction held mixed bone marrow immune cells after CD138-negative sorting.

Source material: a population of CD138-negative cells sorted from bone marrow. The sequence came from a donor at least 40 years old with multiple myeloma.

The CDR3 nucleotides read TGTGCCAGTAGTGGGACTAGCCGTATTTACAATGAGCTGTTCTTC. Translated, it gives CASSGTSRIYNELFF. The rearrangement uses TRBV7-2 and TRBJ2-1; 9 bases match TRBD2. This CDR3 comprises 15 residues. The germline gives CDR1 SGHTA, CDR2 FQGNSA. Together with reference TRBV7-2 and TRBJ2-1, the CDR3 gives the full variable domain: GAGVSQSPSNKVTEKGKDVELRCDPISGHTALYWYRQSLGQGLEFLIYFQGNSAPDKSGLPSDRFSAERTGGSVSTLTIQRTQQEDSAVYLCASSGTSRIYNELFFGPGTRLTVL.